The 22 T cell receptor beta chains below come from one sample, sequenced in a study of CD8 T cells in ankylosing spondylitis. MiXCR was run by TCRdb on the 5' RACE reads, yielding one entry per CDR3 protein. Of hundreds of thousands of distinct CDR3 sequences in the sample, under 30% are singletons; the top ten hold under 7%. Material: blood, either unsorted or a sorted T cell fraction (not recorded which). Receptors were obtained from a male donor with ankylosing spondylitis or in good health (not recorded which).

This clonotype was seen repeatedly, ten times or more. The CDR3 reads CASRDVTGRYNEQFF. CDR3 DNA sequence: TGCGCCAGCAGGGATGTGACAGGGCGGTACAATGAGCAGTTCTTC. This sequence joins TRBV10-2 and TRBJ2-1, with 7 bases fitting TRBD1. The CDR3 has 15 amino acids. CDR1 and CDR2 (germline): WSHSY, SAAADI. The V gene end was trimmed by 6 bases and the J gene end by 4 bases; junction bases not matched to a gene: 9.

The chain uses TRBV6-1 and TRBJ2-5, with TRBD1 identical over 7 bases. Trimming cost V 2 bases and J 4 bases; bases outside gene matches: 4. Germline CDR1 MNHNS, CDR2 SASEGT. The CDR3 runs to 14 residues. CDR3 protein: CASSELGGRETQYF. The CDR3 bases are TGTGCCAGCAGTGAATTAGGGGGCAGAGAGACCCAGTACTTC.

This clonotype turned up a few times. The chain employs TRBV20-1 and TRBJ2-1; TRBD1 matches at 8 bases. The ends lost 0 bases at V and 16 bases at J; junction bases unmatched: 8. The length of the CDR3 is 12 residues. Germline V lookup: CDR1 DFQATT, CDR2 SNEGSKA (reference sequence). The CDR3 nucleotides are TGCAGTGCTAGAGACCCCGGGACAGGAGCCTTCTTC. It codes for CSARDPGTGAFF.

The chain recombines TRBV6-2 or TRBV6-3 with TRBJ2-7; 13 bases fit TRBD2. This CDR3 has 17 residues. V gave up 7 bases and J gave up 5 bases; unmatched junction bases: 14. CDR1 is MNHEY, CDR2 SVGEGT, per germline. This CDR3 is CASMPGVTGLAGDEQYF. CDR3 DNA sequence: TGTGCCAGCATGCCTGGGGTTACCGGACTAGCGGGAGACGAGCAGTACTTC.

The V and J genes are TRBV27 and TRBJ2-5; TRBD1 agrees at 8 bases. J was trimmed by 6 bases and V by 5 bases; bases with no gene match: 8. The CDR3 contains 14 residues. CDR1 MNHEY and CDR2 SMNVEV come from the germline V gene (reference sequence). CDR3 loop: CASSAPGQGKTQYF. The CDR3 bases are TGTGCCAGCAGTGCCCCCGGACAGGGCAAGACCCAGTACTTC.

This clonotype was observed many times. The rearrangement links TRBV11-2 to TRBJ2-7; 10 bases map to TRBD2. The CDR3 runs 16 residues. Germline loops: CDR1 SGHAT, CDR2 FQNNGV. J gave up 2 bases and V 3 bases, and 7 bases lay outside the gene matches. CDR3 in amino acids: CASSLSLAGDTYEQYF. The CDR3, as DNA: TGTGCCAGCAGCTTGAGTCTAGCGGGAGATACCTACGAGCAGTACTTC.

In this sample, this clonotype turned up a few times. The gene calls are TRBV6-1 and TRBJ2-2; no definite D call. Germline V gives CDR1 MNHNS, CDR2 SASEGT. This CDR3 region has 14 residues. Trimming removed 6 bases at V and 1 base at J, with 9 bases between. CDR3 region: CASRSFENTGELFF. CDR3 DNA sequence: TGTGCCAGCAGGTCTTTCGAGAACACCGGGGAGCTGTTTTTT.

At least ten counts were recorded for this clonotype. The CDR3 DNA is TGCAGTGCCCCGGGACAGGGGGGGAATGAGCAGTTCTTC. Its translation is CSAPGQGGNEQFF. V usage is TRBV20-1 and J usage is TRBJ2-1; 11 positions match TRBD1. Losses at the gene ends were 6 bases for V and 7 bases for J; bases not matched to a gene: 5. Germline V gives CDR1 DFQATT, CDR2 SNEGSKA (reference sequence). CDR3 length: 13 residues.

Only a few counts were recorded for this clonotype. The V gene is TRBV10-3, the J gene TRBJ1-2, with D perhaps TRBD1 (5 bases). V lost 0 bases and J 11 bases, leaving 13 bases between the germline ends. Germline assignment: CDR1 ENHRY and CDR2 SYGVKD. The CDR3 spans 13 residues. DNA for the CDR3: TGTGCCATCAGTGAGTCCGGCACCGAGGGGTACACCTTC. It is translated as CAISESGTEGYTF.

This chain uses TRBV29-1 with TRBJ2-7, with D tentatively TRBD2 (5 bases). Germline V gene lookup returns CDR1 SQVTM and CDR2 ANQGSEA. The CDR3 runs 15 residues. The V end lost 0 bases, the J end lost 7 bases, and 19 bases lay between the germline ends. CDR3 in DNA: TGCAGCGTTGAAGAGTGGTCAGCTGGCCGCGGGGAGCAGTACTTC. Protein: CSVEEWSAGRGEQYF.

Only a few counts were recorded for this clonotype. V usage is TRBV12-3 or TRBV12-4 and J usage is TRBJ2-7; no reliable D call. V gave up 5 bases and J gave up 5 bases, with 7 bases separating them. The CDR3 has 11 residues. The CDR3: CASSQENEQYF. CDR3 DNA sequence: TGTGCCAGCAGTCAAGAGAACGAGCAGTACTTC.

This chain connects TRBV29-1 to TRBJ1-1; TRBD1 agrees at 8 bases. In germline, CDR1 is SQVTM, CDR2 ANQGSEA. This CDR3 has 15 amino acids. Trimming at V came to 1 base and at J to 6 bases, leaving 10 bases not matched to a gene. The CDR3 DNA reads TGCAGCGTTGAAGTGAGGGACAGGCCAAGTCCTGAAGCTTTCTTT. Amino acids: CSVEVRDRPSPEAFF.

This clonotype was seen at least ten times. CDR3 protein: CASSFQGYGYTF. CDR3 DNA sequence: TGTGCCAGCAGTTTCCAGGGTTATGGCTACACCTTC. The chain joins TRBV12-3 or TRBV12-4 to TRBJ1-2, with TRBD1 as a possible D gene (5 bases). V dropped 3 bases and J dropped 5 bases, with 7 bases sitting between them. CDR3 length equals 12 residues.

The V gene is TRBV7-9, the J gene TRBJ2-6; tentatively, D is TRBD1 (5 bases). The germline V and J ends were trimmed by 5 bases and 2 bases, with 10 bases remaining between them. The CDR3 runs 15 residues. Germline V lookup: CDR1 SEHNR, CDR2 FQNEAQ (reference sequence). The CDR3 spells CASSKQVPGANVLTF. DNA for the CDR3: TGTGCCAGCAGCAAACAGGTCCCTGGGGCCAACGTCCTGACTTTC.

This clonotype has at least ten counts. CDR3 amino acids: CASSSGLNTEAFF. Written as DNA, the CDR3 is TGCGCCAGCAGCTCCGGGCTAAACACTGAAGCTTTCTTT. This chain links TRBV5-1 with TRBJ1-1, with no clear D. V gave up 3 bases and J gave up 2 bases, with 8 bases separating them. This CDR3 region has 13 residues. Germline CDR1 and CDR2: SGHRS and YFSETQ.

This clonotype has ten or more counts. The chain couples TRBV5-1 to TRBJ2-5; TRBD2 is a possible D gene (6 bases). The CDR3 extends over 13 amino acids. The germline CDR1 and CDR2 sequences are SGHRS and YFSETQ. V lost 2 bases to trimming and J lost 5 bases, with 10 bases between them. CDR3 sequence: CASSFSGSETQYF. CDR3 in DNA: TGCGCCAGCAGCTTTAGCGGTTCCGAGACCCAGTACTTC.

This clonotype appeared many times. The chain links TRBV11-2 to TRBJ1-4, with TRBD1 matching over 7 bases. Germline CDR1 reads SGHAT; CDR2 reads FQNNGV. The CDR3 is 16 residues long. J was trimmed by 0 bases and V by 2 bases; bases with no gene match: 3. In nucleotides, the CDR3 is TGTGCCAGCAGCTTAAGGGGACAGACAACTAATGAAAAACTGTTTTTT. Translation gives CASSLRGQTTNEKLFF.

This clonotype was seen more than once but under ten times. The gene calls are TRBV12-3 or TRBV12-4 and TRBJ2-7; tentatively, D is TRBD1 or TRBD2 (5 bases each). Trimming cost V 8 bases and J 2 bases, with 13 bases left between them. The CDR3 is made up of 13 amino acids. The CDR3 reads CASGTMGAYEQYF. Here the CDR3 DNA reads TGTGCCAGCGGCACGATGGGGGCCTACGAGCAGTACTTC.

This clonotype has only a few counts. The gene calls are TRBV7-9 and TRBJ2-7, with 9 positions matching TRBD1. The ends lost 3 bases at V and 4 bases at J; junction bases unmatched: 7. The CDR3 spans 15 residues. CDR1 is SEHNR and CDR2 is FQNEAQ in the germline V gene (reference sequence). The CDR3 here is CASSLGQGISYEQYF. The CDR3 DNA reads TGTGCCAGCAGCTTGGGACAGGGCATCAGTTACGAGCAGTACTTC.

This clonotype was found many times. The J gene is TRBJ2-3, the V gene TRBV7-2, with 9 bases lining up with TRBD2. Germline CDR1 SGHTA, CDR2 FQGNSA. The V gene end was trimmed by 5 bases and the J gene end by 3 bases; junction bases not matched to a gene: 3. This CDR3 has 14 residues. The DNA for the CDR3 is TGTGCCAGCAGCGAAAGCGGGGGGACAGATACGCAGTATTTT. Translating gives CASSESGGTDTQYF.

This clonotype was observed a few times. The chain employs TRBV20-1 and TRBJ1-1; D is possibly TRBD1 (5 bases). Germline V gene lookup returns CDR1 DFQATT and CDR2 SNEGSKA (reference sequence). The CDR3 spans 13 residues. V lost 3 bases and J lost 4, with 12 bases in between. The CDR3 sequence is CSASPPGGTEAFF. The CDR3 DNA sequence: TGCAGTGCTAGCCCACCTGGGGGCACTGAAGCTTTCTTT.

This clonotype was counted at least ten times. This rearrangement joins TRBV3-1 to TRBJ2-1, with D uncertain. The V gene's germline CDR1 is LGHDT and CDR2 YNNKEL (reference sequence). Trimming took 3 bases from V and 9 from J, leaving 9 bases between them. The CDR3 length is 12 residues. This CDR3 is CASSHRVREQFF. CDR3 nucleotide sequence: TGTGCCAGCAGCCATCGGGTTCGTGAGCAGTTCTTC.